This T cell receptor beta chain was captured in a study of cytomegalovirus exposure and HLA in healthy donors. Study outcomes and limitations: Among TCR beta chains of equal frequency, HLA-associated ones were more clonally expanded in a later analysis. A later analysis linked a missense variant in DCLRE1C to the trimming of TCR beta V and J genes.

CDR3 length: 12 amino acids. Germline V gene sequence: CDR1 SGHNT, CDR2 YYREEE (reference sequence). Trimming removed 6 bases from V and 8 bases from J; junction bases left unmatched: 7. Of note for this clone: Its specificity is not known.

60 Vbeta and 13 Jbeta primers were used in PCR. Per the original methods: A later analysis counted approximately 80 million unique TCR beta chains, around 10 million shared. Sequencing was performed with immunoSEQ multiplex PCR; in TCRdb, only in-frame clones are kept and a portion is missing. V and J calls and clone size are those listed in that table; D and trimming were worked out from the DNA. The data show under 200,000 clones, with about 70% seen just once and 1.8% held by the top ten. J is TRBJ1-2 and V is TRBV5-4; TRBD1 matches at 7 bases. The TCR comes from a woman aged 25 to 45 in good health and CMV-seronegative. The sequencing sample was made of PBMCs. As DNA, the CDR3 is TGTGCCAGCACAAGACAGGGTTTGGGCTACACCTTC. Translation gives CASTRQGLGYTF.